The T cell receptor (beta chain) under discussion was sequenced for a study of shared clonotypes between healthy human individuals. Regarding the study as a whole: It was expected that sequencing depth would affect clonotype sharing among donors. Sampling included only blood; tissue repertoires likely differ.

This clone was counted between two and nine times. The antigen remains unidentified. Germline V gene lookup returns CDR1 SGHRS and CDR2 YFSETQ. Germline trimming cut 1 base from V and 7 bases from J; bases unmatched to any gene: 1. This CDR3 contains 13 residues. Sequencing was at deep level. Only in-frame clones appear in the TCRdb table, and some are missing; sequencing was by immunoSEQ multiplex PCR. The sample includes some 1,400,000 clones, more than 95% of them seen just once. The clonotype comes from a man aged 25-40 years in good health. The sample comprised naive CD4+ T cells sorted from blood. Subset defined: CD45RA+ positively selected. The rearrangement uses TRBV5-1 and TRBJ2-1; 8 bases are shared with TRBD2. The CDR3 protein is CASSLKRENEQFF. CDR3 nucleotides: TGCGCCAGCAGCTTGAAGCGGGAGAATGAGCAGTTCTTC.